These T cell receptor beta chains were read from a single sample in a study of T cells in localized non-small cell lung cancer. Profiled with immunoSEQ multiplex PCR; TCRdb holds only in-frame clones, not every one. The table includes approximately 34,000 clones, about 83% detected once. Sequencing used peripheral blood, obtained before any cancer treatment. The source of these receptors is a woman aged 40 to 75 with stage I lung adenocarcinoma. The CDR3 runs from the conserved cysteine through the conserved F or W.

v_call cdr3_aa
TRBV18 CASSPMGTGGENYGYTF
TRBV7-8 CASSERGGTGGYNEQFF
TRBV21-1 CASSKGKFRGARSYNEQFF
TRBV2 CASTEWLDRELLIPSGANVLTF
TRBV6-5 CATRALTNSPLHF
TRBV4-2 CASGQISTGTDTQYF
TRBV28 CASSLEITGVINGYTF
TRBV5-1 CASSLNQGAGNTIYF
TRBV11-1 CASSLAGVTYEQYF
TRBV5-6 CASSLARGRGETQYF
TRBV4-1 CASSQDPFDQPQHF
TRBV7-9 CASSLGVGLAANEQFF
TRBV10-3 CAIRKRMQTQYF
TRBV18 CASSPGQNEKLFF
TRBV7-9 CASSLRTVGDTQYF
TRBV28 CASSLGGYGYTF
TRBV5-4 CASSFGGQGGQETQYF
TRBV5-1 CASSQGLSSYNEQFF
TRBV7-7 CASSPQAGEVNEQFF